The rows below give T cell receptor beta chains drawn from one sample of a study of response to subunit inactivated influenza vaccine. TCRdb re-called the RT-PCR reads with MiXCR, one entry per CDR3 protein. The data contain about half a million distinct CDR3 sequences, about 10% of them singletons. The sequencing used PBMCs from blood, collected 40 to 50 days after vaccination. These receptors all come from a man aged 50 or older who received an inactivated influenza vaccine. CDR3s include the opening cysteine and the closing phenylalanine or tryptophan. The order of the fields is V gene, clone size, J gene, CDR3 length, D gene, CDR3 DNA, CDR3 protein. D genes are given only for firm matches. Size is omitted from some rows. Given values are once, few, many or a class for expanded clones.

v_call: TRBV10-3
clone_size: -
j_call: TRBJ2-3
cdr3_length: 14
d_call: -
cdr3_nt: TGTGCCATCAGTGACAGGGGCTCCACAGATACGCAGTATTTT
cdr3_aa: CAISDRGSTDTQYF

v_call: TRBV10-3
clone_size: many
j_call: TRBJ1-5
cdr3_length: 13
d_call: -
cdr3_nt: TGTGCCATCAGTGAGAACAGTCTGGGGCCCCAGCATTTT
cdr3_aa: CAISENSLGPQHF

v_call: TRBV4-2
clone_size: few
j_call: TRBJ2-3
cdr3_length: 15
d_call: -
cdr3_nt: TGTGCCAGCAGCTACCGAGCCCAGGGAGTGGATACGCAGTATTTT
cdr3_aa: CASSYRAQGVDTQYF

v_call: TRBV20-1
clone_size: -
j_call: TRBJ1-6
cdr3_length: 16
d_call: -
cdr3_nt: TGCAGTGCTAGATCCACGGATCGGCGGAGTAATTCACCCCTCCACTTT
cdr3_aa: CSARSTDRRSNSPLHF

v_call: TRBV28
clone_size: many
j_call: TRBJ2-3
cdr3_length: 14
d_call: -
cdr3_nt: TGTGCCAGCAGTTTATCCAGGGTCACAGATACGCAGTATTTT
cdr3_aa: CASSLSRVTDTQYF

v_call: TRBV7-2
clone_size: few
j_call: TRBJ2-3
cdr3_length: 12
d_call: -
cdr3_nt: TGTGCCAGCAGCCACCCGGGTGATACGCAGTATTTT
cdr3_aa: CASSHPGDTQYF

v_call: TRBV6-5
clone_size: few
j_call: TRBJ1-4
cdr3_length: 12
d_call: -
cdr3_nt: TGTGCCAGCGGGCCAGTTAATGAAAAACTGTTTTTT
cdr3_aa: CASGPVNEKLFF

v_call: TRBV5-1
clone_size: many
j_call: TRBJ1-2
cdr3_length: 14
d_call: TRBD1
cdr3_nt: TGCGCCAGCAGCGCGGAGGGACAGAGCTATGGCTACACCTTC
cdr3_aa: CASSAEGQSYGYTF

v_call: TRBV3-1
clone_size: -
j_call: TRBJ2-1
cdr3_length: 12
d_call: TRBD1
cdr3_nt: TGTGCCAGCAGCCGGACAGGGAGAGAGCAGTTCTTC
cdr3_aa: CASSRTGREQFF

v_call: TRBV20-1
clone_size: many
j_call: TRBJ2-5
cdr3_length: 13
d_call: -
cdr3_nt: TGCAGTGCCCACGGGGCCCGGAGGGAGACCCAGTACTTC
cdr3_aa: CSAHGARRETQYF

v_call: TRBV5-1
clone_size: many
j_call: TRBJ1-1
cdr3_length: 14
d_call: -
cdr3_nt: TGCGCCAGCAGCTTGGGAACGATGAACACTGAAGCTTTCTTT
cdr3_aa: CASSLGTMNTEAFF

v_call: TRBV7-9
clone_size: many
j_call: TRBJ1-2
cdr3_length: 13
d_call: -
cdr3_nt: TGTGCCAGCAGCTTAGACAACAACTATGGCTACACCTTC
cdr3_aa: CASSLDNNYGYTF

v_call: TRBV13
clone_size: few
j_call: TRBJ2-1
cdr3_length: 15
d_call: TRBD2
cdr3_nt: TGTGCCAGCAGCTTAGGAGCGGGGGTCCACAATGAGCAGTTCTTC
cdr3_aa: CASSLGAGVHNEQFF

v_call: TRBV7-6
clone_size: -
j_call: TRBJ2-1
cdr3_length: 16
d_call: -
cdr3_nt: TGTGCCAGCAGCTTAGTAATGGGGGCATCTCGCAATGAGCAGTTCTTC
cdr3_aa: CASSLVMGASRNEQFF

v_call: TRBV13
clone_size: few
j_call: TRBJ2-1
cdr3_length: 13
d_call: TRBD2
cdr3_nt: TGTGCCAGCAGCTGGGGGGGTAGGCTTGAGCAGTTCTTC
cdr3_aa: CASSWGGRLEQFF

v_call: TRBV10-3
clone_size: many
j_call: TRBJ2-7
cdr3_length: 13
d_call: TRBD1
cdr3_nt: TGTGCCATCAGGCCGGACAGGGGGTTAGAGCAGTACTTC
cdr3_aa: CAIRPDRGLEQYF

v_call: TRBV28
clone_size: -
j_call: TRBJ2-7
cdr3_length: 15
d_call: TRBD1
cdr3_nt: TGTGCCAGCAGTCCAAGACAGGGTCTGAGCTACGAGCAGTACTTC
cdr3_aa: CASSPRQGLSYEQYF

v_call: TRBV9
clone_size: many
j_call: TRBJ2-2
cdr3_length: 16
d_call: -
cdr3_nt: TGTGCCAGCAGCCCCATAACAGGGATTCGCACCGGGGAGCTGTTTTTT
cdr3_aa: CASSPITGIRTGELFF

v_call: TRBV7-6
clone_size: few
j_call: TRBJ2-2
cdr3_length: 18
d_call: TRBD1
cdr3_nt: TGTGCCAGCAGCCCAACCGGGACAGGGGGCGGTAACACCGGGGAGCTGTTTTTT
cdr3_aa: CASSPTGTGGGNTGELFF

v_call: TRBV29-1
clone_size: few
j_call: TRBJ2-5
cdr3_length: 14
d_call: TRBD1
cdr3_nt: TGCAGCGGCCGCAACAGGGGTCGCCAAGAGACCCAGTACTTC
cdr3_aa: CSGRNRGRQETQYF

v_call: TRBV12-3/TRBV12-4
clone_size: many
j_call: TRBJ2-3
cdr3_length: 15
d_call: -
cdr3_nt: TGTGCCAGCACCCGAGTTGGGCTAGTCACAGATACGCAGTATTTT
cdr3_aa: CASTRVGLVTDTQYF

v_call: TRBV12-3/TRBV12-4
clone_size: -
j_call: TRBJ2-7
cdr3_length: 12
d_call: -
cdr3_nt: TGTGCCAGCAGTTTATCGGCACTCGGGCAGTACTTC
cdr3_aa: CASSLSALGQYF

v_call: TRBV5-1
clone_size: few
j_call: TRBJ2-2
cdr3_length: 16
d_call: TRBD2
cdr3_nt: TGCGCCAGCAGCTTGCCGACTAGCGGGCCTACCGGGGAGCTGTTTTTT
cdr3_aa: CASSLPTSGPTGELFF

v_call: TRBV5-1
clone_size: few
j_call: TRBJ2-1
cdr3_length: 14
d_call: -
cdr3_nt: TGCGCCAGCAGCTTGGCCCAGATCTACAATGAGCAGTTCTTC
cdr3_aa: CASSLAQIYNEQFF

v_call: TRBV6-5
clone_size: -
j_call: TRBJ2-7
cdr3_length: 15
d_call: TRBD1
cdr3_nt: TGTGCCAGCAGTTACTCGAGGACAGGGGCGGGGGAGCAGTACTTC
cdr3_aa: CASSYSRTGAGEQYF

v_call: TRBV7-6
clone_size: -
j_call: TRBJ2-7
cdr3_length: 12
d_call: -
cdr3_nt: TGTGCCAGCAGCACGTTCAGGGACGAGCAGTACTTC
cdr3_aa: CASSTFRDEQYF

v_call: TRBV5-1
clone_size: -
j_call: TRBJ1-1
cdr3_length: 15
d_call: -
cdr3_nt: TGCGCCAGCAGCTTGGATCCAGCCATTAACACTGAAGCTTTCTTT
cdr3_aa: CASSLDPAINTEAFF

v_call: TRBV7-6
clone_size: -
j_call: TRBJ2-1
cdr3_length: 16
d_call: TRBD1
cdr3_nt: TGTGCCAGCAGCTTAGGGACAGGGTCTGCCTACAATGAGCAGTTCTTC
cdr3_aa: CASSLGTGSAYNEQFF

v_call: TRBV4-3
clone_size: few
j_call: TRBJ2-3
cdr3_length: 15
d_call: TRBD2
cdr3_nt: TGCGCCAGCAGCCACACCGGGACTAGCGGAGATACGCAGTATTTT
cdr3_aa: CASSHTGTSGDTQYF

v_call: TRBV4-3
clone_size: once
j_call: TRBJ2-1
cdr3_length: 16
d_call: -
cdr3_nt: TGCGCCAGCAGCCAAGAAGTCGCGGCCTCCTACAATGAGCAGTTCTTC
cdr3_aa: CASSQEVAASYNEQFF